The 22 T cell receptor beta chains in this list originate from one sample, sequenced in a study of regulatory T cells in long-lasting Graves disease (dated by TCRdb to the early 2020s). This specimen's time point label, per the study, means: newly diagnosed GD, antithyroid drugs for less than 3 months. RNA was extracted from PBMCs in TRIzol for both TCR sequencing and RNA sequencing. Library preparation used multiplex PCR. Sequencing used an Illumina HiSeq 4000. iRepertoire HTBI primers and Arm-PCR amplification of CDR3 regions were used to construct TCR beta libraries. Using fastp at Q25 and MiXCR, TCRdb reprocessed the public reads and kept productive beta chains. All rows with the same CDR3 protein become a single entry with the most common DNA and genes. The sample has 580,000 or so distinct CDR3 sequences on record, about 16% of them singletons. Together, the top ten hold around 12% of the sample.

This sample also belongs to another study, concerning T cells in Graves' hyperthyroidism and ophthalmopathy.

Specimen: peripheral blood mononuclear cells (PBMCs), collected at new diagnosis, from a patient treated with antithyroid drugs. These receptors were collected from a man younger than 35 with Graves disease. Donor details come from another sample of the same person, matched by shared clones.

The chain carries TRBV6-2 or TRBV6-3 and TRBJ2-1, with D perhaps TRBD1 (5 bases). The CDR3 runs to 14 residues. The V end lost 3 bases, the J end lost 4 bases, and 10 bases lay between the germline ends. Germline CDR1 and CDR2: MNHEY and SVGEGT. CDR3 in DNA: TGTGCCAGCAGTTATCTCTCAGGGTACAATGAGCAGTTCTTC. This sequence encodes CASSYLSGYNEQFF.

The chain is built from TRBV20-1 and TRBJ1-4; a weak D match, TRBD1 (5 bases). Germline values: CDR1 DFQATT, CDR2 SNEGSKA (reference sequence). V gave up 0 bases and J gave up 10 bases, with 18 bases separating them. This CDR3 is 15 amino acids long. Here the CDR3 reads CSARDGGVGVGKLFF. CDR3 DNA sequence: TGCAGTGCTAGAGATGGGGGTGTAGGTGTCGGAAAACTGTTTTTT.

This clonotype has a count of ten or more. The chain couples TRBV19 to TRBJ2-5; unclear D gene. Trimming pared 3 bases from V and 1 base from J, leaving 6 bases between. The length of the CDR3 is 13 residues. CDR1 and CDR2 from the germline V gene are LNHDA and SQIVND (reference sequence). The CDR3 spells CASSMNSQETQYF. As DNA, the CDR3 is TGTGCCAGTAGTATGAACAGCCAAGAGACCCAGTACTTC. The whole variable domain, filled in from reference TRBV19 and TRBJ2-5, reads DGGITQSPKYLFRKEGQNVTLSCEQNLNHDAMYWYRQDPGQGLRLIYYSQIVNDFQKGDIAEGYSVSREKKESFPLTVTSAQKNPTAFYLCASSMNSQETQYFGPGTRLLVL.

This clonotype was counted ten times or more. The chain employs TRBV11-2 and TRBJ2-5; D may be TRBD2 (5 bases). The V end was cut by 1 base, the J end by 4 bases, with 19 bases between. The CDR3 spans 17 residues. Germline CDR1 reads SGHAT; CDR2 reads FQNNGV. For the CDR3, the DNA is TGTGCCAGCAGCTTAGTCTTCTTGGCGGGTATTACAGAGACCCAGTACTTC. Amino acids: CASSLVFLAGITETQYF.

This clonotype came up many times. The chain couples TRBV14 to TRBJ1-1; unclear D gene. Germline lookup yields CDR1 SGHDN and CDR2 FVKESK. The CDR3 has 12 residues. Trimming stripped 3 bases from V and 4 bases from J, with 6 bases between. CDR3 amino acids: CASSHWGTEAFF. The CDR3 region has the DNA TGTGCCAGCAGCCATTGGGGCACTGAAGCTTTCTTT.

The CDR3, as DNA: TGCAGCGCCCAGACGGGTCCCAATCAGCCCCAGCATTTT. Protein product: CSAQTGPNQPQHF. This chain links TRBV29-1 with TRBJ1-5, with no clear D. CDR1 is SQVTM, CDR2 ANQGSEA, per germline. The ends were cut back, 7 bases at V and 3 bases at J, with 13 bases in the middle. There are 13 residues in the CDR3.

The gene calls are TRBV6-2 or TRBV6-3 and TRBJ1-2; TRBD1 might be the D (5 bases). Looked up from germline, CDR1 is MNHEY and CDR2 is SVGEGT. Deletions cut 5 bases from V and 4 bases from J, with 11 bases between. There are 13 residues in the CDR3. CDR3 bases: TGTGCCAGCAGTGGGGCGTCTGGCTATGGCTACACCTTC. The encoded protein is CASSGASGYGYTF.

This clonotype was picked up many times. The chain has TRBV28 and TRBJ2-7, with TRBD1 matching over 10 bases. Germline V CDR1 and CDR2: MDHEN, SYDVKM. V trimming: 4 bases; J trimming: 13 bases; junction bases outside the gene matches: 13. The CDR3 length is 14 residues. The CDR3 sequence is CASSSTGTGDSFYF. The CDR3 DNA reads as TGTGCCAGCAGTTCCACCGGGACAGGGGACTCCTTTTACTTC.

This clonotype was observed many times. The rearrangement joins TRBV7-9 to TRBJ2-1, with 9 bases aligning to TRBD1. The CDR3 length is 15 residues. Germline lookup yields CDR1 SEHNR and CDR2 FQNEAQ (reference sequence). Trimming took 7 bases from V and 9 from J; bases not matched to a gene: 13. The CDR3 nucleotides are TGTGCCAGCACCCCGCTCGGGGACAGGGTTGGTGAGCAGTTCTTC. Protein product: CASTPLGDRVGEQFF.

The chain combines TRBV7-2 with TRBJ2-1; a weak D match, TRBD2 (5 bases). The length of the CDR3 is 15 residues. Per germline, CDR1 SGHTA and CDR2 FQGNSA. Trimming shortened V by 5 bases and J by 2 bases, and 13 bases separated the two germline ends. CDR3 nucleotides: TGTGCCAGCAGCGCTGTTGGAGGACCCTACAATGAGCAGTTCTTC. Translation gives CASSAVGGPYNEQFF. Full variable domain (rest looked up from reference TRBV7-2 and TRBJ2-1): GAGVSQSPSNKVTEKGKDVELRCDPISGHTALYWYRQSLGQGLEFLIYFQGNSAPDKSGLPSDRFSAERTGGSVSTLTIQRTQQEDSAVYLCASSAVGGPYNEQFFGPGTRLTVL.

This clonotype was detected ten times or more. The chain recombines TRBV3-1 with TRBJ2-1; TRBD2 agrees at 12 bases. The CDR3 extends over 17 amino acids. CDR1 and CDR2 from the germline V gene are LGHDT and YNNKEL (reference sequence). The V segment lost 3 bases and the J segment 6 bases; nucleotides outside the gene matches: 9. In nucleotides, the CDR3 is TGTGCCAGCAGCCACAAGACCCTACTAGCGGGAGGCAATGAGCAGTTCTTC. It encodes CASSHKTLLAGGNEQFF.

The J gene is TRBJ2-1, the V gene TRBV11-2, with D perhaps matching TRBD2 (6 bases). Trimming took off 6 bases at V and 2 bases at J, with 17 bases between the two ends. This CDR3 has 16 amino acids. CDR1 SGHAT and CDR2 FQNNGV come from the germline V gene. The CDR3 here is CASRLAPSAPYNEQFF. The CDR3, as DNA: TGTGCCAGCAGGCTAGCGCCGTCGGCCCCCTACAATGAGCAGTTCTTC. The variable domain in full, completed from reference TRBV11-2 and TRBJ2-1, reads EAGVAQSPRYKIIEKRQSVAFWCNPISGHATLYWYQQILGQGPKLLIQFQNNGVVDDSQLPKDRFSAERLKGVDSTLKIQPAKLEDSAVYLCASRLAPSAPYNEQFFGPGTRLTVL.

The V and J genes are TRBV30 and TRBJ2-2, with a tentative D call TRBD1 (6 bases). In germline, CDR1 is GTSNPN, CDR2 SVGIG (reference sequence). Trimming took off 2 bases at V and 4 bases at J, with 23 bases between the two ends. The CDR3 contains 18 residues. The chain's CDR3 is CAWSSRDNYYRGTGELFF. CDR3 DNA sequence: TGTGCCTGGAGTTCCCGGGACAATTATTACCGAGGCACCGGGGAGCTGTTTTTT.

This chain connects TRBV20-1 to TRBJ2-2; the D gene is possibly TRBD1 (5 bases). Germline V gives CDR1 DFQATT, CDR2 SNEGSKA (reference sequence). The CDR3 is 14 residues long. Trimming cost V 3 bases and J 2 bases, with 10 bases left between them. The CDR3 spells CSASERGNTGELFF. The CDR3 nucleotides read TGCAGTGCTAGTGAAAGGGGAAACACCGGGGAGCTGTTTTTT.

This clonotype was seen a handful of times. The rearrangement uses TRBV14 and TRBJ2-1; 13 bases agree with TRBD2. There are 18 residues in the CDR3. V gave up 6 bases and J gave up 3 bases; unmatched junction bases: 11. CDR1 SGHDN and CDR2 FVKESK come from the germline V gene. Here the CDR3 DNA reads TGTGCCAGCAGTCATTCCGGGACTAGCGGGATTTACTACAATGAGCAGTTCTTC. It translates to CASSHSGTSGIYYNEQFF.

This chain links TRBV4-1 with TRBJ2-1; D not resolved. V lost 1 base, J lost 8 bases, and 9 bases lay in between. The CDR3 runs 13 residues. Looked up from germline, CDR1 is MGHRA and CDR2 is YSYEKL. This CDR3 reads CASSQAVGYEQFF. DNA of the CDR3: TGCGCCAGCAGCCAAGCGGTCGGGTATGAGCAGTTCTTC.

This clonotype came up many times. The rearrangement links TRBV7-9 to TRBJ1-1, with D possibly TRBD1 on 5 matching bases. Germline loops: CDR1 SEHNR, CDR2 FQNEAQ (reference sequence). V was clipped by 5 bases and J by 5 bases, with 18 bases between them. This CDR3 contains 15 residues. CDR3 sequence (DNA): TGTGCCAGCAGCCCTAGAGGAGGGGCCGGTACTGAAGCTTTCTTT. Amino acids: CASSPRGGAGTEAFF.

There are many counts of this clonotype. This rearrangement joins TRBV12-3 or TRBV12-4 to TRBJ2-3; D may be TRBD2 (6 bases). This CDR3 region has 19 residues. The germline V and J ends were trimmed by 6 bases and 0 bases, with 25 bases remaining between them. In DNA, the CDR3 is TGTGCCAGCAGCCGGCATGAGGGACTTCCTTTTTTTAGCACAGATACGCAGTATTTT. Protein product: CASSRHEGLPFFSTDTQYF.

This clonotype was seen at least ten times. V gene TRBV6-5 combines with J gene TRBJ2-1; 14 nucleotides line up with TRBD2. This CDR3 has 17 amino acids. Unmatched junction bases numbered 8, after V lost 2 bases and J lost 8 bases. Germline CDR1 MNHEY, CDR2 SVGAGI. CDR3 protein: CASSYPTGTSGSYEQFF. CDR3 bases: TGTGCCAGCAGTTACCCAACCGGGACTAGCGGGAGCTATGAGCAGTTCTTC.

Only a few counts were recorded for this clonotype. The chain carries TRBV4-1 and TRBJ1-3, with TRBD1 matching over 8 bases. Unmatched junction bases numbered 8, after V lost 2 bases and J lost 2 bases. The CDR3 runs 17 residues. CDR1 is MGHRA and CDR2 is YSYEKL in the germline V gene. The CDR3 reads CASSQPAGTGPGNTIYF. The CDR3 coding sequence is TGCGCCAGCAGCCAACCCGCCGGGACAGGCCCTGGAAACACCATATATTTT.

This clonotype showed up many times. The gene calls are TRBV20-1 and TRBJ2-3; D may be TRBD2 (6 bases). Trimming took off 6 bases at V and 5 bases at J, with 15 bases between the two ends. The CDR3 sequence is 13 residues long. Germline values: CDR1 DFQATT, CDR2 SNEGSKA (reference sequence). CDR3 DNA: TGCAGTGCCGCGGAGGGATATGAAGATACGCAGTATTTT. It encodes CSAAEGYEDTQYF.

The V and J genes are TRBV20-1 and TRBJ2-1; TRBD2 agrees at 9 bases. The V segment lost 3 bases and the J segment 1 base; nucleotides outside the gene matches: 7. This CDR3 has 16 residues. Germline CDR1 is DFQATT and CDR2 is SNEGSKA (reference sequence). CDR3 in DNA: TGCAGTGCTAGGGTTCCTAGCGGGGAGTCCTACAATGAGCAGTTCTTC. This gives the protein CSARVPSGESYNEQFF.